The 3 T cell receptor beta chains listed next were all sequenced from one sample in a study of molecular identifiers for immune sequencing clone quantification. TCRdb recomputed calls from the PCR reads with MiXCR, one row per CDR3 protein. The sample has about 320,000 distinct CDR3 sequences, roughly a quarter seen once. Sequenced sample: naive CD8+ T cells from blood, with Jurkat cell RNA spiked in. The sample's subset: FACS-sorted CD8+CD4-CCR7+CD45RA+ naive T cells. The receptors shown here come from a human donor in good health. Some libraries in this study had Jurkat cell RNA spiked in.

DNA of the CDR3: TGTGCCAGCAGCTCCAGGGGGACGGGCTACGAGCAGTACTTC. Its protein is CASSSRGTGYEQYF. The chain combines TRBV13 with TRBJ2-7; 7 bases are a match to TRBD1. The CDR3 runs 14 residues. V shed 4 bases and J 3 bases; nucleotides not matched to a gene: 6. Germline assignment: CDR1 PRHDT and CDR2 FYEKMQ (reference sequence).

This clonotype came up a few times. The chain has TRBV27 and TRBJ2-7, with 9 bases matching TRBD1. This CDR3 is 16 amino acids long. Germline lookup yields CDR1 MNHEY and CDR2 SMNVEV (reference sequence). J lost 2 bases, V lost 4 bases, and 9 bases had no gene match. CDR3 loop: CASSSPGQGRAYEQYF. DNA for the CDR3: TGTGCCAGCAGTTCACCCGGACAGGGGAGGGCCTACGAGCAGTACTTC.

This clonotype came up many times. This chain uses TRBV19 with TRBJ1-5; 9 bases map to TRBD1. From germline, CDR1 is LNHDA and CDR2 SQIVND (reference sequence). The CDR3 totals 13 residues. J gave up 5 bases and V 8 bases, and 4 bases lay outside the gene matches. CDR3: CASGTGTDQPQHF. The CDR3 DNA is TGTGCCAGTGGGACAGGGACGGATCAGCCCCAGCATTTT.